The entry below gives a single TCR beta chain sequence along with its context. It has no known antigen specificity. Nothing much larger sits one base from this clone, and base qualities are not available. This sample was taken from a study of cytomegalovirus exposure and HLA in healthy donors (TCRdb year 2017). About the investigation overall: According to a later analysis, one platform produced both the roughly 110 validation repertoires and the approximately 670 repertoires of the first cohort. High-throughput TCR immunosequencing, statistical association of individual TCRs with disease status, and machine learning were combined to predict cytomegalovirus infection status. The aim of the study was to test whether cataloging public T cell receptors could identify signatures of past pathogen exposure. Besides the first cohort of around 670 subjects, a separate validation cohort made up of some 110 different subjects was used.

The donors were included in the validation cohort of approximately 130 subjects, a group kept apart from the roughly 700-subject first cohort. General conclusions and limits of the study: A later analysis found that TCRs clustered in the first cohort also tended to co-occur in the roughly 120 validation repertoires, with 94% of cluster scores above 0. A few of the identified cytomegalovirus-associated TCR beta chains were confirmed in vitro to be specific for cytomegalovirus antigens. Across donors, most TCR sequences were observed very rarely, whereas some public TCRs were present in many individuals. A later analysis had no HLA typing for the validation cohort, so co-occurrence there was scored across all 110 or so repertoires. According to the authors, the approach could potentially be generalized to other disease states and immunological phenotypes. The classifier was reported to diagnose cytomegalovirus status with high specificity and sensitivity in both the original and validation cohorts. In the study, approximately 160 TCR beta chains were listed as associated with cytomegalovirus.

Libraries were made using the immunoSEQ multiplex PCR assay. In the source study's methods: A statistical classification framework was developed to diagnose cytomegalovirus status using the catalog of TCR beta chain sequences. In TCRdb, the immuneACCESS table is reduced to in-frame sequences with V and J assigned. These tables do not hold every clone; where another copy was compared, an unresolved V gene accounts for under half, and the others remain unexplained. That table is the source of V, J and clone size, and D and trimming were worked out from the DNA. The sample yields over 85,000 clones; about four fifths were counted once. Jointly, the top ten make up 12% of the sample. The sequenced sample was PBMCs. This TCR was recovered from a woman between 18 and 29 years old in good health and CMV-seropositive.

The CDR3 reads as follows: CASSQDLGQGSYGYTF. The bases are TGTGCCAGCAGCCAAGATCTTGGGCAGGGGAGCTATGGCTACACCTTC. The chain joins TRBV14 to TRBJ1-2; TRBD1 is perhaps the D gene, given 6 matching bases. The germline V gene provides CDR1 SGHDN and CDR2 FVKESK. The CDR3, from cysteine to phenylalanine, totals 16 residues. Only the CDR3 part of the read is kept: 48 bases, read in frame from the first base. V is reduced by 0 bases and J by 4 bases, leaving a spacing of 15 bases between them.